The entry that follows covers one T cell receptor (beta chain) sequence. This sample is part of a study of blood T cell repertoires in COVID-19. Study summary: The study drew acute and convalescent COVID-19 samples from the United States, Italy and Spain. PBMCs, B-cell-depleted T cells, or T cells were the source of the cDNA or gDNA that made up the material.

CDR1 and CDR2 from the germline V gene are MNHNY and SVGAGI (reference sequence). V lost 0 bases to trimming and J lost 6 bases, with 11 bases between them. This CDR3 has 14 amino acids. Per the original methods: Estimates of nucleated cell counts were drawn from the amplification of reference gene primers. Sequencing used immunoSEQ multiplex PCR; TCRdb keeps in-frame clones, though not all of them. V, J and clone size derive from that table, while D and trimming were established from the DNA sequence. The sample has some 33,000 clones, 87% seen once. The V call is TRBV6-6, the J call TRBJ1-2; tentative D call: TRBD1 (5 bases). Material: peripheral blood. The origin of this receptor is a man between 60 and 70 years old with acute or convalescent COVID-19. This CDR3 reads CASSYSSRGDGYTF. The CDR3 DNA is TGTGCCAGCAGTTACTCGTCAAGGGGCGATGGCTACACCTTC.